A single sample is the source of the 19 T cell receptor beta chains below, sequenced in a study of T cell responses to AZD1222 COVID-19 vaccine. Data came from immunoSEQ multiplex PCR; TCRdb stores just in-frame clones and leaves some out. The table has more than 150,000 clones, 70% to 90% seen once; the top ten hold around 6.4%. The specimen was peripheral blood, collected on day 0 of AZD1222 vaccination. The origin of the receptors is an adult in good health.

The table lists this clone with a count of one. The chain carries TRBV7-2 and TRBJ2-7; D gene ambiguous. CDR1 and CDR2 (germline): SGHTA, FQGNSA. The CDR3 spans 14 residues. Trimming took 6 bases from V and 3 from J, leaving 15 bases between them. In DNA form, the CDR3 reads TGTGCCAGCAGACCTTCCGAAAACCACTACGAGCAGTACTTC. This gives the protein CASRPSENHYEQYF.

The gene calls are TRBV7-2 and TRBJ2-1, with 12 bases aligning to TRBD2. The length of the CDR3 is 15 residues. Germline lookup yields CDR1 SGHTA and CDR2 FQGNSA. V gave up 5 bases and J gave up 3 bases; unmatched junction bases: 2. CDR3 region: CASSRTSGDYNEQFF. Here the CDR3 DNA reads TGTGCCAGCAGCCGGACTAGCGGGGACTACAATGAGCAGTTCTTC.

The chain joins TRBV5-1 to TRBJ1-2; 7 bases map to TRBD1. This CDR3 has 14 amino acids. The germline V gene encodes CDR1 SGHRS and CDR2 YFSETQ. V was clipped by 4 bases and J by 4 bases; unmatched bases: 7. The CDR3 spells CASSPRQGSYGYTF. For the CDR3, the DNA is TGCGCCAGCAGCCCAAGACAGGGATCCTATGGCTACACCTTC.

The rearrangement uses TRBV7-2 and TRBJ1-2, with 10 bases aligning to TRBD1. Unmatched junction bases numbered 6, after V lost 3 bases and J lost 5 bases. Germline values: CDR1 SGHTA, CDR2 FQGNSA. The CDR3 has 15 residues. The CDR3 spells CASSFSPGQGYGYTF. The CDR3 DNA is TGTGCCAGCAGCTTCAGTCCGGGACAGGGGTATGGCTACACCTTC.

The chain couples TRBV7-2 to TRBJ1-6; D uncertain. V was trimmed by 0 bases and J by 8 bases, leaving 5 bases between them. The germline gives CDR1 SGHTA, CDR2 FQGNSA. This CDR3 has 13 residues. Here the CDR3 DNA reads TGTGCCAGCAGCTTAGCGTCTGATTCACCCCTCCACTTT. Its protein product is CASSLASDSPLHF.

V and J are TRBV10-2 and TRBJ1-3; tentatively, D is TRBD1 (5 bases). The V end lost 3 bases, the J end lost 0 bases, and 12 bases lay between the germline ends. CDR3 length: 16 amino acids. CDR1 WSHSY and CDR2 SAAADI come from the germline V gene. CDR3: CASSDPTGGSGNTIYF. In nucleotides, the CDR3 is TGCGCCAGCAGTGACCCGACCGGGGGCTCTGGAAACACCATATATTTT.

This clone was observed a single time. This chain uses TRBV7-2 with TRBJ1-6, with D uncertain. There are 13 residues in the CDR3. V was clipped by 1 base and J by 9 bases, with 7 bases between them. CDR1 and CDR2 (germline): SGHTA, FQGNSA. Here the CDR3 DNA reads TGTGCCAGCAGCTTAGATAGGAGTTCACCCCTCCACTTT. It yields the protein CASSLDRSSPLHF.

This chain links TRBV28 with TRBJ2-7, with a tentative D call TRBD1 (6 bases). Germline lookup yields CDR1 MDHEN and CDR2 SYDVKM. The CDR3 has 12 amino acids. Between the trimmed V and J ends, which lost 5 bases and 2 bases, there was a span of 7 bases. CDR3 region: CASSRTAYEQYF. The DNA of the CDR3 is TGTGCCAGCAGTAGGACAGCCTACGAGCAGTACTTC.

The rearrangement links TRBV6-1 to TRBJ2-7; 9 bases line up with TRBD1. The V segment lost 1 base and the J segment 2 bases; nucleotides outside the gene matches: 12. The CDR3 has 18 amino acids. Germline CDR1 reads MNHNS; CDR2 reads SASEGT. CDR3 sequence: CASSEEEWGQGGPYEQYF. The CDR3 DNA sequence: TGTGCCAGCAGTGAAGAGGAATGGGGACAGGGAGGACCCTACGAGCAGTACTTC.

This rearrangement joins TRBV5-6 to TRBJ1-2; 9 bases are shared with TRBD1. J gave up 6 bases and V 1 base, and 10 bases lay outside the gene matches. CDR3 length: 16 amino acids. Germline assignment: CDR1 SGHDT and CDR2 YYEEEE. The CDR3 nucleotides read TGTGCCAGCAGCTTGATTTGGAAACAGGGGGCGGATGGCTACACCTTC. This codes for CASSLIWKQGADGYTF.

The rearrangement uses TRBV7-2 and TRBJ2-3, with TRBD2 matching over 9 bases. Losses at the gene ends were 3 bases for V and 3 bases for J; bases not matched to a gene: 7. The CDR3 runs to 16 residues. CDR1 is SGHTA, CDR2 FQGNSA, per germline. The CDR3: CASSFFGGGGTDTQYF. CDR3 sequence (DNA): TGTGCCAGCAGCTTTTTTGGCGGGGGGGGGACAGATACGCAGTATTTT.

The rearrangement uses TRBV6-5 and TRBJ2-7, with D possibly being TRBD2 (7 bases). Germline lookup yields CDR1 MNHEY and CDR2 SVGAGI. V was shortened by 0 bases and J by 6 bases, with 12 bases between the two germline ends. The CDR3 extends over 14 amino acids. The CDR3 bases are TGTGCCAGCAGTTACTCGAGGGGAGGGGGCGAGCAGTACTTC. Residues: CASSYSRGGGEQYF.

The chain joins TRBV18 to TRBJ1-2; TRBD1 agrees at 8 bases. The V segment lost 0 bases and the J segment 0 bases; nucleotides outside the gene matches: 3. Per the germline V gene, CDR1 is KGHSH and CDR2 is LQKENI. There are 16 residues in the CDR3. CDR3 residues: CASSPPGQGSNYGYTF. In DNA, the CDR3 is TGTGCCAGCTCACCACCCGGACAGGGATCTAACTATGGCTACACCTTC. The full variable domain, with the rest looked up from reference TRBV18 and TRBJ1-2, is NAGVMQNPRHLVRRRGQEARLRCSPMKGHSHVYWYRQLPEEGLKFMVYLQKENIIDESGMPKERFSAEFPKEGPSILRIQQVVRGDSAAYFCASSPPGQGSNYGYTFGSGTRLTVV.

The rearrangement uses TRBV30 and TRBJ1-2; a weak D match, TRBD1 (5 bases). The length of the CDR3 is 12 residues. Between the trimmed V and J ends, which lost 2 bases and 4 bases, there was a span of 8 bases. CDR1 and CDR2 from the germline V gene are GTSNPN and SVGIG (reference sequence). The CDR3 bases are TGTGCCTGGAGTAGGGGCTTCTATGGCTACACCTTC. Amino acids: CAWSRGFYGYTF.

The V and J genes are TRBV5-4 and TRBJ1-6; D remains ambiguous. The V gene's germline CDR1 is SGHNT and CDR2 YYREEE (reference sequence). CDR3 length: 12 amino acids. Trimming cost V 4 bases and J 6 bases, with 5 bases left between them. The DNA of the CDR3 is TGTGCCAGCAGCCTCCTTAATTCACCCCTCCACTTT. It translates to CASSLLNSPLHF. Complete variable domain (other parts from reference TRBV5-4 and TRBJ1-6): ETGVTQSPTHLIKTRGQQVTLRCSSQSGHNTVSWYQQALGQGPQFIFQYYREEENGRGNFPPRFSGLQFPNYSSELNVNALELDDSALYLCASSLLNSPLHFGNGTRLTVT.

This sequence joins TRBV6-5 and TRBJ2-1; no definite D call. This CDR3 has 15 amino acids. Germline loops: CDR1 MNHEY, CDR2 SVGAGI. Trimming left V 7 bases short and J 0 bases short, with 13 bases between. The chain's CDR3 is CASITDPSSYNEQFF. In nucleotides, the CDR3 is TGTGCCAGCATTACCGATCCTAGCTCCTACAATGAGCAGTTCTTC.

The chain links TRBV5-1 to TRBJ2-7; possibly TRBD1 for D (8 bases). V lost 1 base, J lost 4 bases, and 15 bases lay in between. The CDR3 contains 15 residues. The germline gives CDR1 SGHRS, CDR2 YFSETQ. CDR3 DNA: TGCGCCAGCAGCTTGCTTACAGGGGGACTATACGAGCAGTACTTC. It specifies CASSLLTGGLYEQYF.

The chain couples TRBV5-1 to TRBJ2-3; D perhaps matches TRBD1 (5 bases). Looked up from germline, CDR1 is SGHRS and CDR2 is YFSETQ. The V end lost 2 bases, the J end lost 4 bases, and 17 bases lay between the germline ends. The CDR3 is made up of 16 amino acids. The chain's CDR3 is CASSFGSQGFSDTQYF. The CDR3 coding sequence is TGCGCCAGCAGCTTCGGGTCTCAGGGCTTCTCAGATACGCAGTATTTT.

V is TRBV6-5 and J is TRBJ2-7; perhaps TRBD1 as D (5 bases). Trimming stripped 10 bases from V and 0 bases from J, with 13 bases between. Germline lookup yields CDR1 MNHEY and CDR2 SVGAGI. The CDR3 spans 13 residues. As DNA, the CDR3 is TGTGCCACTACAGGCCTCAGCTCCTACGAGCAGTACTTC. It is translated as CATTGLSSYEQYF.